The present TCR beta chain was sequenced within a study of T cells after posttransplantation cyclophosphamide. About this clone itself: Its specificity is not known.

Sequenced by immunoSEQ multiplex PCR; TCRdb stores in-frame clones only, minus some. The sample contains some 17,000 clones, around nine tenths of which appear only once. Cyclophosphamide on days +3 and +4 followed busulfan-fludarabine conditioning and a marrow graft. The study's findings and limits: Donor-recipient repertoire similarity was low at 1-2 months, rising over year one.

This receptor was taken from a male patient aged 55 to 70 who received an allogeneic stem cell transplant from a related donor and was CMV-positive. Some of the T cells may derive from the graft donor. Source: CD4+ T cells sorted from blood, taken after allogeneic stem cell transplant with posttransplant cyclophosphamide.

The CDR3 nucleotides read TGTGCCAGCGTTGCCGCCCGACAGCAAGAGACCCAGTACTTC. It translates to CASVAARQQETQYF. The chain recombines TRBV2 with TRBJ2-5, with D perhaps TRBD1 (5 bases). Trimming shortened V by 8 bases and J by 2 bases, and 15 bases separated the two germline ends. The CDR3 has 14 residues. Per the germline V gene, CDR1 is SNHLY and CDR2 is FYNNEI.